What follows is one T cell receptor (beta chain) and its context. What it binds is not known. With a J-beta primer mix and a sample-barcoded 5' primer, a second PCR ran about 7 to 12 cycles. Sequencing yielded, for each sample, at least 2.5 million paired-end reads carrying CDR3. TCRdb passed the 5' RACE reads through MiXCR, listing each CDR3 protein once. The sample yields 850,000 to 1,300,000 distinct CDR3 sequences, less than 50% seen once. Germline V gene lookup returns CDR1 GTSNPN and CDR2 SVGIG (reference sequence). The CDR3 is 14 amino acids. Trimming pared 3 bases from V and 4 bases from J, leaving 16 bases between. The sample comes from a study of blood T cells in healthy people across ages. General study points: Diversity figures based on one million T cells were deemed too low.

The sequence was obtained from a woman between 55 and 75 years old in good health. V is TRBV30 and J is TRBJ2-7, with TRBD1 as a possible D gene (6 bases). The sequenced material came from blood. Here the CDR3 reads CAWRLQGATYEQYF. CDR3 DNA: TGTGCCTGGAGATTACAGGGTGCCACGTACGAGCAGTACTTC.